Presented here are 2 T cell receptor beta chains from one specimen sequenced in a study of glioma-infiltrating T cells. The iRepertoire nested amplicon-rescue multiplex PCR amplified TCR alpha and beta CDR3s from RNA. TCRdb re-called the multiplex PCR reads through MiXCR, storing one row per CDR3 protein. The data show approximately 190,000 distinct CDR3 sequences, 25% to 35% seen once. Source material: glioma tissue, nonneoplastic brain tissue, or PBMCs (not recorded which). These receptors all stem from a human donor with low-grade glioma or glioblastoma, undergoing nonglioma brain surgery, or in good health (not recorded which).

This clonotype appeared once. A clone one base away is much larger, so this may be a read error. This sequence joins TRBV20-1 and TRBJ2-3, with 8 bases aligning to TRBD2. Germline loops: CDR1 DFQATT, CDR2 SNEGSKA (reference sequence). Unmatched junction bases numbered 10, after V lost 7 bases and J lost 1 base. This CDR3 spans 15 amino acids. This CDR3 reads CSVRAGGLGTDTQYF. As DNA, the CDR3 is TGCAGTGTTAGGGCGGGGGGATTAGGCACAGATACGCAGTATTTT.

This clonotype was seen many times. The chain has TRBV7-2 and TRBJ1-3; 9 nucleotides match TRBD1. The V gene end was trimmed by 5 bases and the J gene end by 4 bases; junction bases not matched to a gene: 6. CDR3 length equals 15 residues. Looked up from germline, CDR1 is SGHTA and CDR2 is FQGNSA. CDR3 in amino acids: CASSPRTGVGNTIYF. CDR3 DNA: TGTGCCAGCAGCCCGCGGACAGGGGTCGGAAACACCATATATTTT. Combining the CDR3 with reference TRBV7-2 and TRBJ1-3 gives the whole variable domain GAGVSQSPSNKVTEKGKDVELRCDPISGHTALYWYRQSLGQGLEFLIYFQGNSAPDKSGLPSDRFSAERTGGSVSTLTIQRTQQEDSAVYLCASSPRTGVGNTIYFGEGSWLTVV.